Sequencing of this T cell receptor (beta chain) was carried out in a study of blood T cell repertoires in COVID-19 (dated by TCRdb to the early 2020s). About the investigation overall: The collaborator samples originated in the United States, Italy and Spain and spanned the acute and convalescent phases of COVID-19. The prospective study material was composed of cDNA or gDNA derived from T cells, B-cell-depleted T cells, or PBMCs. The dataset comprised deeply sampled blood TCRbeta repertoires from subjects exposed to, actively infected with, or recovered from COVID-19. A freely available public database, intended as a resource for researchers studying the immune response to SARS-CoV-2, is where the repertoires were released. Samples came from the ongoing ImmuneRACE study (first 160 participants) plus 1,254 subjects from 6 global collaborators. Nearly every sample came with metadata listing a de-identified subject ID, COVID-19 status, age in years and sex. Where HLA class I and class II types were available, the types were taken from metadata supplied by the sample provider, not from assay-based typing. General study outcomes and caveats: The amount of clinical and demographic metadata varied by source and participant and was provided uncurated.

In Seattle, one collaborating source enrolled patients while the infection was active and tracked those patients longitudinally over the course of disease. Each collaborating institution followed its own protocols to collect whole blood in K2EDTA tubes. For TCRbeta analysis, collaborators shipped samples in one of three forms: frozen whole blood, isolated PBMCs, or DNA extracted from either of those sample types. This clone showed up just once. No cognate antigen has been identified for it. No per-base quality is available; no much larger clone lies one base away. TCRbeta CDR3 regions were amplified from genomic DNA by means of the immunoSEQ Assay, a bias-controlled multiplex PCR. As for the original processing: The number of nucleated cells in each sample was estimated by amplification of reference gene primers within the assay. Sequence reads were collapsed and filtered to measure the absolute abundance of every unique TCRbeta CDR3 rearrangement. Productive Simpson clonality was computed per sample as the square root of Simpson's diversity index over productive rearrangements. Sourced from immuneACCESS, this table was stored by TCRdb with only in-frame sequences that have V and J called. A share of the clones is absent; for the studies checked, an unresolved V gene accounts for under half, and the remainder has no known explanation. V and J calls plus clone size are reproduced from that table; the DNA served to infer D and trimming. For this sample the table gives hundreds of thousands of clones, of which approximately 90% were detected only once. The ten largest clones represent about 12% of the sample.

CDR3 length: 16 amino acids, cysteine to phenylalanine. The DNA shown is the 48-base CDR3, in frame from base 1. CDR1 and CDR2 are drawn from the germline V gene (reference sequence): MNHEY, SMNVEV. V is reduced by 5 bases and J by 4 bases, leaving a spacing of 17 bases between them. The sequenced sample was peripheral blood. The chain was built from TRBV27 and TRBJ1-4, with the D gene too uncertain to name. The clonotype was recovered from a woman aged 45-65 years with COVID-19, enrolled during active disease. The sequence in DNA is TGTGCCAGCAGTCCCAGGCCACCCCCTCTTAATGAAAAACTGTTTTTT. This yields the protein CASSPRPPPLNEKLFF.